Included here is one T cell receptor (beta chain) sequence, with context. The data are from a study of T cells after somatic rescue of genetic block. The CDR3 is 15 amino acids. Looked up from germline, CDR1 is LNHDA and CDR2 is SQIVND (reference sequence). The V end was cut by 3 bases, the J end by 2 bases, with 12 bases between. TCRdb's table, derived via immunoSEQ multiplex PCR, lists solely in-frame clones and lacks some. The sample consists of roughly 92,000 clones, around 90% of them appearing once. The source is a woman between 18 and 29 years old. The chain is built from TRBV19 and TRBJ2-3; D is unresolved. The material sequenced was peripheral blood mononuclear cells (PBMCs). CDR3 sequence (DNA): TGTGCCAGTAGTATTGGGATCCTTAACACAGATACGCAGTATTTT. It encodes CASSIGILNTDTQYF.